What follows describes a single T cell receptor (beta chain). As yet, its antigen is unknown. The sample has other DNA sequences that encode this CDR3 too. This CDR3 region has 15 residues. Germline CDR1 KGHSH, CDR2 LQKENI. The V and J ends lost 2 bases and 4 bases respectively, with 11 bases between them. The data were obtained in a study of PD-1 blockade in classical Hodgkin lymphoma. Repertoires were generated with immunoSEQ multiplex PCR, while TCRdb's copy carries only in-frame clones and drops some. The table shows around 28,000 clones, with approximately 70% occurring only once. Brentuximab vedotin exposure varied among the patients, all of whom had relapsed after autologous stem cell transplantation. Study-wide results and caveats: Whatever underlies the repertoire differences (possibly disease activity or prior therapy) remains undefined. Complete responders entered with baseline diversity on par with newly diagnosed patients, the results showed.

The rearrangement joins TRBV18 to TRBJ2-2; D uncertain. The sequence was collected from a human donor with classical Hodgkin lymphoma. Sequencing used peripheral blood mononuclear cells (PBMCs), obtained before the second cycle of nivolumab. In DNA, the CDR3 is TGTGCCAGCTCACCAGGTGACGACGCCACCGGGGAGCTGTTTTTT. This translates into CASSPGDDATGELFF.